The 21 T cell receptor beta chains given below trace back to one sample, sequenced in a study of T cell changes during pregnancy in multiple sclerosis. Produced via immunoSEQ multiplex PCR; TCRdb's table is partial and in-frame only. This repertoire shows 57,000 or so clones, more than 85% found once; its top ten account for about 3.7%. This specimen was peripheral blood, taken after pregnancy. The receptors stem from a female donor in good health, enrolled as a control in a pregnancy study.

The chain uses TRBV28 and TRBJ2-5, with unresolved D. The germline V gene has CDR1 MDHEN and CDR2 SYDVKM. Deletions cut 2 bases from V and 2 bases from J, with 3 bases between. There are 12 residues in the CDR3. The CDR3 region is CASSLRQETQYF. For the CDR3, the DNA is TGTGCCAGCAGTTTACGGCAAGAGACCCAGTACTTC.

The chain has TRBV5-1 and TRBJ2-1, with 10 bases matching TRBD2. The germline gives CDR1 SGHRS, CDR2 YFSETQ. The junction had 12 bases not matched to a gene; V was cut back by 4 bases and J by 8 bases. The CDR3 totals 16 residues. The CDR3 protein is CASSPLPSGRADEQFF. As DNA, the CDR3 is TGCGCCAGCAGCCCGTTGCCCAGCGGGAGGGCCGATGAGCAGTTCTTC.

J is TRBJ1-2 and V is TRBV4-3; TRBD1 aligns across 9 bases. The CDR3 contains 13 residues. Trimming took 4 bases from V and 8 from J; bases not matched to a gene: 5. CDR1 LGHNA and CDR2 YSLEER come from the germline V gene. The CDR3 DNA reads TGCGCCAGCAGCCCGGGACAGGGCGGAGGCTACACCTTC. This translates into CASSPGQGGGYTF.

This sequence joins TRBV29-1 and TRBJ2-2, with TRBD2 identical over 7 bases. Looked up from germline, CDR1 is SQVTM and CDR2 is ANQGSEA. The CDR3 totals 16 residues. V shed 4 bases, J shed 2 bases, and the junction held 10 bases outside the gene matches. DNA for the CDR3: TGCAGCGTTGTGTGGGCTAGCGGACTCAACACCGGGGAGCTGTTTTTT. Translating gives CSVVWASGLNTGELFF.

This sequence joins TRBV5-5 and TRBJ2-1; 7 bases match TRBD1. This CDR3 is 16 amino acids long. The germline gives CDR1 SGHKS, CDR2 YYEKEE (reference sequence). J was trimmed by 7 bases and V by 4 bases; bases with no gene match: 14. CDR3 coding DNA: TGTGCCAGCAGCCCAAGGACAGGTGTTATGTTGAATGAGCAGTTCTTC. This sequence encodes CASSPRTGVMLNEQFF. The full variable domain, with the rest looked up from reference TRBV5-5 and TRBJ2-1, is DAGVTQSPTHLIKTRGQQVTLRCSPISGHKSVSWYQQVLGQGPQFIFQYYEKEERGRGNFPDRFSARQFPNYSSELNVNALLLGDSALYLCASSPRTGVMLNEQFFGPGTRLTVL.

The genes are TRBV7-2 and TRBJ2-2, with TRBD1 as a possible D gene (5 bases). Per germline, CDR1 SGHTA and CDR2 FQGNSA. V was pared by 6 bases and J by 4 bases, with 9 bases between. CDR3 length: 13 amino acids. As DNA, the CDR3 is TGTGCCAGCAGGGGTAGGGGCACCGGGGAGCTGTTTTTT. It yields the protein CASRGRGTGELFF.

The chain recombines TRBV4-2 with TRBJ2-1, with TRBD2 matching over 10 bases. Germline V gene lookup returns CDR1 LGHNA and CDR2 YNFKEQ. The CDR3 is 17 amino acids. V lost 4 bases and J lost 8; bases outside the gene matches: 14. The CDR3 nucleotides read TGTGCCAGCAGCCTCGCCGAATCTAGCGGGAGAGGGGATGAGCAGTTCTTC. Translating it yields CASSLAESSGRGDEQFF.

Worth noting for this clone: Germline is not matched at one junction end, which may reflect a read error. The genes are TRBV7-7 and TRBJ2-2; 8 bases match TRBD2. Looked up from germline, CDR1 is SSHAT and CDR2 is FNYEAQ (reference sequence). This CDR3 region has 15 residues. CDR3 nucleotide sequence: TGTGCTAGCAGCCCCGGGGGGGCCCTCACCGGGGAGCTGTTTTTT. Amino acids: CASSPGGALTGELFF.

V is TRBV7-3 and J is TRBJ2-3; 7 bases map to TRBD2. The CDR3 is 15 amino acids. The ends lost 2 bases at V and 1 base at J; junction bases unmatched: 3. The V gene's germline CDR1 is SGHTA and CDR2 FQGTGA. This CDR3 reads CASSLLAGGTDTQYF. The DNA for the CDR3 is TGTGCCAGCAGCTTACTGGCGGGGGGCACAGATACGCAGTATTTT.

As DNA, the CDR3 is TGCGCCAGCAGCCCGAAGGTTAGCGGGAGATTAGAGGAGCAGTTCTTC. Its protein product is CASSPKVSGRLEEQFF. This chain uses TRBV5-1 with TRBJ2-1; 9 bases agree with TRBD2. The CDR3 contains 16 residues. Germline V gives CDR1 SGHRS, CDR2 YFSETQ. J gave up 10 bases and V 4 bases, and 15 bases lay outside the gene matches. Based on the CDR3 plus reference TRBV5-1 and TRBJ2-1, the full variable domain is KAGVTQTPRYLIKTRGQQVTLSCSPISGHRSVSWYQQTPGQGLQFLFEYFSETQRNKGNFPGRFSGRQFSNSRSEMNVSTLELGDSALYLCASSPKVSGRLEEQFFGPGTRLTVL.

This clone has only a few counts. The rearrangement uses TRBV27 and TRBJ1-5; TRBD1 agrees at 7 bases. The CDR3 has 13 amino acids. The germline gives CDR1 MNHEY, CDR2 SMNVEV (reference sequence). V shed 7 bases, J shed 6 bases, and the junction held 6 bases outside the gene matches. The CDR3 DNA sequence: TGTGCCAGCACCGACAGGGTAGGTCAGCCCCAGCATTTT. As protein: CASTDRVGQPQHF.

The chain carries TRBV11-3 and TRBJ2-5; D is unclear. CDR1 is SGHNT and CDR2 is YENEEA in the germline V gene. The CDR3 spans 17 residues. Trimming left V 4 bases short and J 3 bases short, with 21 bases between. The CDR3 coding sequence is TGTGCCAGCAGCTCAATCCCCCAGACATTTCTGGAAGAGACCCAGTACTTC. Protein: CASSSIPQTFLEETQYF. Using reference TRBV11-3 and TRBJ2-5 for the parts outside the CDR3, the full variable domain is EAGVVQSPRYKIIEKKQPVAFWCNPISGHNTLYWYLQNLGQGPELLIRYENEEAVDDSQLPKDRFSAERLKGVDSTLKIQPAELGDSAVYLCASSSIPQTFLEETQYFGPGTRLLVL.

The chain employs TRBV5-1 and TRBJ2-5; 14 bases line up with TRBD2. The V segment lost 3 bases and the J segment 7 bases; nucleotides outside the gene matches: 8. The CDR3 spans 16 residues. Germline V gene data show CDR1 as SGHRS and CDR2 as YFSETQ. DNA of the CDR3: TGCGCCAGCAGCTCGACTAGCGGGAGGGCCGGCGGGACCCAGTACTTC. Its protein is CASSSTSGRAGGTQYF.

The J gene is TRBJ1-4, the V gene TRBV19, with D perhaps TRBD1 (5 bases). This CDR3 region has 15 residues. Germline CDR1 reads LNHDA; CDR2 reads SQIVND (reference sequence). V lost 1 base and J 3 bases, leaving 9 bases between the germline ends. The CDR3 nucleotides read TGTGCCAGTAGTATAGTAAGGGGCGCTAATGAAAAACTGTTTTTT. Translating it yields CASSIVRGANEKLFF.

CDR3 in DNA: TGTGCCAGCAGTTTCGGACAGACCAATCAGCCCCAGCATTTT. This translates into CASSFGQTNQPQHF. The chain couples TRBV7-2 to TRBJ1-5; perhaps TRBD1 as D (6 bases). There are 14 residues in the CDR3. CDR1 SGHTA and CDR2 FQGNSA come from the germline V gene. V was pared by 6 bases and J by 3 bases, with 12 bases between.

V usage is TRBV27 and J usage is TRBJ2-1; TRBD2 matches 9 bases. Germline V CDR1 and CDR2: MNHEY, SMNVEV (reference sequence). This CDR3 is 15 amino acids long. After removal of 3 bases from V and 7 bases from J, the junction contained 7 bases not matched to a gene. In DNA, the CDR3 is TGTGCCAGCAGTTTTGTTAGGGCGGGAGGGAATGAGCAGTTCTTC. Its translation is CASSFVRAGGNEQFF.

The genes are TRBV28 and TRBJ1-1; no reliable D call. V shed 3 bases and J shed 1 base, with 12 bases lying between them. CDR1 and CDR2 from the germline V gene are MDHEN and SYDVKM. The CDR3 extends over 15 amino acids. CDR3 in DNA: TGTGCCAGCAGTTTGGGAGACCCGGGGAACACTGAAGCTTTCTTT. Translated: CASSLGDPGNTEAFF.

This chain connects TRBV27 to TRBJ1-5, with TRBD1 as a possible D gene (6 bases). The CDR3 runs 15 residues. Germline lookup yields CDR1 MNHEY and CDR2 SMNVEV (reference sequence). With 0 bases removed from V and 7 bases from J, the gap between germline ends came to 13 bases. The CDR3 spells CASSLSWDISQPQHF. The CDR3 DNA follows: TGTGCCAGCAGTTTATCCTGGGACATCAGCCAGCCCCAGCATTTT.

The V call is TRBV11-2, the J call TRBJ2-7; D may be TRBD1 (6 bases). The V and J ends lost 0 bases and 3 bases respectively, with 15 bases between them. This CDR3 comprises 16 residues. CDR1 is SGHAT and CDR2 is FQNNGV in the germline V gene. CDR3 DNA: TGTGCCAGCAGCTTAGAAGCCGGACAGCTATACTACGAGCAGTACTTC. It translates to CASSLEAGQLYYEQYF.

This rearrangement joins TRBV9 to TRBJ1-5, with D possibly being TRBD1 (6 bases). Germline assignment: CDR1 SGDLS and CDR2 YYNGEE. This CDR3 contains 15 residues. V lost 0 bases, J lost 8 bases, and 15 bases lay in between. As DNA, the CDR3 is TGTGCCAGCAGCGTAGCTACAGGGCCCAGGGAGCCCCAGCATTTT. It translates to CASSVATGPREPQHF.

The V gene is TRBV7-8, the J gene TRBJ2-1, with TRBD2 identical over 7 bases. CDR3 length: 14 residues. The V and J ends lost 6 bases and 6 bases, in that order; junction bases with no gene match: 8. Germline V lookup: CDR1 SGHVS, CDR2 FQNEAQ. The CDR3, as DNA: TGTGCCAGCAGTGCGGCGGGAGCCGGCAATGAGCAGTTCTTC. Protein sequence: CASSAAGAGNEQFF.